Reported below is one TCR beta chain. This sample was included in a study of blood T cell repertoires in COVID-19. Across the whole study: The analysed material was cDNA or gDNA that came from T cells, B-cell-depleted T cells, or PBMCs.

Seattle patient enrollment occurred during active infection, with longitudinal follow-up thereafter. In the original workflow: Scientists estimated how many nucleated cells there were by amplifying reference gene primers. Sequencing was performed with immunoSEQ multiplex PCR; in TCRdb, only in-frame clones are kept and a portion is missing. V and J calls and clone size follow that table, whereas D and trimming were derived from the DNA. The sample consists of 200,000 to 300,000 clones, roughly 82% of them appearing once. This CDR3 spans 15 amino acids. Per the germline V gene, CDR1 is SGHRS and CDR2 is YFSETQ. J lost 10 bases, V lost 3 bases, and 10 bases had no gene match.

The V gene is TRBV5-1, the J gene TRBJ1-6; 7 bases line up with TRBD1. The sequencing sample was made of peripheral blood. This TCR derives from a woman older than 75 with COVID-19, enrolled during active disease. In nucleotides, the CDR3 is TGCGCCAGCAGCTACTCAGGGGACAGTTCCTCACCCCTCCACTTT. Its translation: CASSYSGDSSSPLHF.